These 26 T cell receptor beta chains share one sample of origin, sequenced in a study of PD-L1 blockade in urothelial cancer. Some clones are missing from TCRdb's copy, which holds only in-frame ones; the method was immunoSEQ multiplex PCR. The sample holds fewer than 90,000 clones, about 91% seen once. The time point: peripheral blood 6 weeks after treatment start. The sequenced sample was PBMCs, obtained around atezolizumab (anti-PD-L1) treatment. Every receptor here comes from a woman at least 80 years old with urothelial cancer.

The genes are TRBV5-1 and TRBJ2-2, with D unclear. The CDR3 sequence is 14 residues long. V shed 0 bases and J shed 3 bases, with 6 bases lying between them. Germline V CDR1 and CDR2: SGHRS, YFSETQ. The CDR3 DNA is TGCGCCAGCAGCTTGGACAGAGACACCGGGGAGCTGTTTTTT. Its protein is CASSLDRDTGELFF.

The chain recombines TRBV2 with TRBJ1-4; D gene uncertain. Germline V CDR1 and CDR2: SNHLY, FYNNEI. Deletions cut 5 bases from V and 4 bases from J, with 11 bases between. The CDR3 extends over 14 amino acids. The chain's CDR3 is CASSPGRGNEKLFF. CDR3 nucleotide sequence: TGTGCCAGCAGTCCCGGACGGGGTAATGAAAAACTGTTTTTT.

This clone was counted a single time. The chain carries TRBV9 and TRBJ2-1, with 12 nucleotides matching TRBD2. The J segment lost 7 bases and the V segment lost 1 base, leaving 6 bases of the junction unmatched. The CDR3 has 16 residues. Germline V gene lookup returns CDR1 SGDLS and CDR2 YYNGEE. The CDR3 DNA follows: TGTGCCAGCAGCGTATTATCTAGCGGGAGGGCTAATGAGCAGTTCTTC. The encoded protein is CASSVLSSGRANEQFF.

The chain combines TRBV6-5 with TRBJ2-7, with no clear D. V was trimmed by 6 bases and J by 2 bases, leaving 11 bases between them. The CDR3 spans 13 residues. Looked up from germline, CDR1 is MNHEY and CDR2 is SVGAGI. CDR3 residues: CASSVLGAYEQYF. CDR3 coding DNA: TGTGCCAGCAGCGTTCTTGGAGCCTACGAGCAGTACTTC.

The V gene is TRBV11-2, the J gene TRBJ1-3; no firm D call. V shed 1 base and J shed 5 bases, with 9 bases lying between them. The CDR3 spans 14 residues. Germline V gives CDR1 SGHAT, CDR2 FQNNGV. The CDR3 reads CASSLGVLRNTIYF. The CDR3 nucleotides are TGTGCCAGCAGCTTAGGAGTTTTGCGAAACACCATATATTTT.

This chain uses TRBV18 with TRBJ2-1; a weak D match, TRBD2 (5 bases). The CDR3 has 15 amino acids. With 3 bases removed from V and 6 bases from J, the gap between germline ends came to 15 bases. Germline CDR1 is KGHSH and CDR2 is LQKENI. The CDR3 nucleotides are TGTGCCAGCTCACCCCTAGTGCCGGGATTCAATGAGCAGTTCTTC. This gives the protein CASSPLVPGFNEQFF.

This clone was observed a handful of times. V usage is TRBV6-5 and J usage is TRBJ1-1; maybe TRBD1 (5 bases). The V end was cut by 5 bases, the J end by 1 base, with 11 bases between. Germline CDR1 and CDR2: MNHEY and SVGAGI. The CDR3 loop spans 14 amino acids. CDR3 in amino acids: CASSAYQGNTEAFF. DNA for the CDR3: TGTGCCAGCAGTGCGTACCAGGGGAACACTGAAGCTTTCTTT.

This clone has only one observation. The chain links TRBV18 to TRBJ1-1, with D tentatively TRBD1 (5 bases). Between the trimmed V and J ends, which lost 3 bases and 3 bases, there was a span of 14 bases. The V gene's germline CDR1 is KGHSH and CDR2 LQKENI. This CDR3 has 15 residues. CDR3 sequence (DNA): TGTGCCAGCTCACCCGGGGGGAACACGTACACTGAAGCTTTCTTT. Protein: CASSPGGNTYTEAFF.

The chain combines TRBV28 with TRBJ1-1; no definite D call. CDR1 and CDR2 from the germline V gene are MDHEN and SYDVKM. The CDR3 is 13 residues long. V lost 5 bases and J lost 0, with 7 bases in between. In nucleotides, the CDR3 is TGTGCCAGCAGTGTCAGTGTGAACACTGAAGCTTTCTTT. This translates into CASSVSVNTEAFF.

As DNA, the CDR3 is TGTGCCAGCGCCTTACACAGGAACACTGAAGCTTTCTTT. Protein product: CASALHRNTEAFF. The gene calls are TRBV6-4 and TRBJ1-1; no clear D gene. The germline V gene has CDR1 MRHNA and CDR2 SNTAGT. V dropped 8 bases and J dropped 1 base, with 11 bases sitting between them. CDR3 size: 13 residues.

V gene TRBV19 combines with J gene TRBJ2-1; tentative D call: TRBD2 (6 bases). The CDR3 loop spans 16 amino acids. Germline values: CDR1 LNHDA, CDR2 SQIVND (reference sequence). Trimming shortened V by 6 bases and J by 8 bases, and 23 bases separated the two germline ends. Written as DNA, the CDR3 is TGTGCCAGTAGCCTCCGCGCGGCGAGGACTATTTATGAGCAGTTCTTC. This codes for CASSLRAARTIYEQFF.

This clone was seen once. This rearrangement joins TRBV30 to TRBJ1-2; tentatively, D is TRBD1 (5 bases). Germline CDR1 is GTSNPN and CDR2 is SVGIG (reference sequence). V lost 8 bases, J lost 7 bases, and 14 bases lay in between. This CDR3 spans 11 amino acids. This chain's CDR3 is CAGIQVAGYTF. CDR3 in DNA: TGTGCCGGGATACAGGTTGCTGGCTACACCTTC.

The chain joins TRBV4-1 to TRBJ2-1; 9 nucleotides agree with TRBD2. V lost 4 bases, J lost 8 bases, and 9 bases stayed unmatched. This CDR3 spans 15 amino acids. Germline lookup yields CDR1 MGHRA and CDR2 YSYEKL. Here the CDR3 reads CASSPISGSLDEQFF. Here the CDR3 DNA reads TGCGCCAGCAGCCCAATTAGCGGGAGTTTGGATGAGCAGTTCTTC.

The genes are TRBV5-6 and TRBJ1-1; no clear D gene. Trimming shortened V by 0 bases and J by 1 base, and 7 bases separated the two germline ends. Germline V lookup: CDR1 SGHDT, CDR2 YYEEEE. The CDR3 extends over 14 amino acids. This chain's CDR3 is CASSLAGKNTEAFF. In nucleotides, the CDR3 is TGTGCCAGCAGCTTGGCAGGCAAGAACACTGAAGCTTTCTTT. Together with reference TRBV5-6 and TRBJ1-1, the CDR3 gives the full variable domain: DAGVTQSPTHLIKTRGQQVTLRCSPKSGHDTVSWYQQALGQGPQFIFQYYEEEERQRGNFPDRFSGHQFPNYSSELNVNALLLGDSALYLCASSLAGKNTEAFFGQGTRLTVV.

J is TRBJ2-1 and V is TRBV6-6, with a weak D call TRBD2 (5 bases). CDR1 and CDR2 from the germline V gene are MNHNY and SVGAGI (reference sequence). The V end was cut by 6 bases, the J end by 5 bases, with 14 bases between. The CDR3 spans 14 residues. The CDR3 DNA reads TGTGCCAGCAGGAGGTGGCTAGCAGACAATGAGCAGTTCTTC. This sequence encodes CASRRWLADNEQFF.

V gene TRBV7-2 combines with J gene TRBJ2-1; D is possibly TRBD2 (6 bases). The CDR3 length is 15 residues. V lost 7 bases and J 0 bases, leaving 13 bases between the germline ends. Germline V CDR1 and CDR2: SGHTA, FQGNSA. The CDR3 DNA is TGTGCCAGCACCCGTAGGAGGGGCTCCTACAATGAGCAGTTCTTC. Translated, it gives CASTRRRGSYNEQFF.

CDR3 sequence (DNA): TGTGCCAGCAGCTTGTCTACTAGCGGGAGGGTCAATGAGCAGTTCTTC. Translated, it gives CASSLSTSGRVNEQFF. The chain recombines TRBV7-2 with TRBJ2-1; 13 nucleotides line up with TRBD2. Germline V CDR1 and CDR2: SGHTA, FQGNSA. The length of the CDR3 is 16 residues. V dropped 3 bases and J dropped 6; count of bases not matched to a gene: 5.

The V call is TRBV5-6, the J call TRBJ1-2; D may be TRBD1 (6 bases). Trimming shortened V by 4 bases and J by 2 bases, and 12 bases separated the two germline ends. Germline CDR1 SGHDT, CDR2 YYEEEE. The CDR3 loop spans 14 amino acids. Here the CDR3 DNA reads TGTGCCAGCAGCCTGAGGACAGTCAACTATGGCTACACCTTC. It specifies CASSLRTVNYGYTF.

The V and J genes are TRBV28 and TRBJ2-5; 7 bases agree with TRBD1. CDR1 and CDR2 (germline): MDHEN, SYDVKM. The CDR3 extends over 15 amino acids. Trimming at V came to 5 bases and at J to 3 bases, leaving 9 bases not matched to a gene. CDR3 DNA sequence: TGTGCCAGCAGTAAAGACAGGGCGAAAAAAGAGACCCAGTACTTC. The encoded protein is CASSKDRAKKETQYF.

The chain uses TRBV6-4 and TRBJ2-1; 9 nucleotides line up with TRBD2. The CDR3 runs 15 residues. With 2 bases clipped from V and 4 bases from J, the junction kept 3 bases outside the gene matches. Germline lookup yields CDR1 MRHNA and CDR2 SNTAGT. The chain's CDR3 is CASSDEAGGYNEQFF. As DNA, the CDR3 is TGTGCCAGCAGTGACGAAGCGGGGGGATACAATGAGCAGTTCTTC.

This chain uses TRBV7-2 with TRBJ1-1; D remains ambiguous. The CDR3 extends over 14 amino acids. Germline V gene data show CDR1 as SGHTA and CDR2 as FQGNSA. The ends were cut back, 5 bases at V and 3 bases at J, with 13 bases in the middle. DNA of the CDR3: TGTGCCAGCAGCCCCCGTGGGCGGGACACTGAAGCTTTCTTT. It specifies CASSPRGRDTEAFF.

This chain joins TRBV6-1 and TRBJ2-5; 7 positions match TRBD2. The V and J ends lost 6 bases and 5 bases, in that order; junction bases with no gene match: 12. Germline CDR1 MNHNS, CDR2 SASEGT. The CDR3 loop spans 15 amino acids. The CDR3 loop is CASSQGAGVSETQYF. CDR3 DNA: TGTGCCAGCAGCCAGGGCGCGGGAGTGTCGGAGACCCAGTACTTC.

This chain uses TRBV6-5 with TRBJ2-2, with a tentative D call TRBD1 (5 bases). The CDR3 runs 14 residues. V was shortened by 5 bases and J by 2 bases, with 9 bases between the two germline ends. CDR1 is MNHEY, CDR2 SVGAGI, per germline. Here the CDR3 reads CASSRQINTGELFF. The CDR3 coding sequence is TGTGCCAGCAGTAGACAGATTAACACCGGGGAGCTGTTTTTT.

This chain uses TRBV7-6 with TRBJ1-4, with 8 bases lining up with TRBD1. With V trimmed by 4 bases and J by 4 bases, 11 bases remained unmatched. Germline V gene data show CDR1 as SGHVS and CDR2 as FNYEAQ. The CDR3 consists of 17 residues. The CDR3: CASSSPYRGSNNEKLFF. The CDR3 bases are TGTGCCAGCAGCTCACCTTACAGGGGGAGTAATAATGAAAAACTGTTTTTT.

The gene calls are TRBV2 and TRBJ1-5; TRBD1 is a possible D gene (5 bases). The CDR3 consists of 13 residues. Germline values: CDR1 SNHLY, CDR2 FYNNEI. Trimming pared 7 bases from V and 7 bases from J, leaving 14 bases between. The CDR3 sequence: CASKRRDQQPQHF. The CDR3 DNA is TGTGCCAGCAAACGCAGGGATCAGCAGCCCCAGCATTTT.

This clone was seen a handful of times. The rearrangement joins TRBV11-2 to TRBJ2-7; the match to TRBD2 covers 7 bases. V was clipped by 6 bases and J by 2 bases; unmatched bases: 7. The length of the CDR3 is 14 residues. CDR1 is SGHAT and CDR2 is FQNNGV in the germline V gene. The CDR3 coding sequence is TGTGCCAGCAGGCCGGGGGGTAATACCTACGAGCAGTACTTC. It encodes CASRPGGNTYEQYF. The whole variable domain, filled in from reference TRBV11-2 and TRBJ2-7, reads EAGVAQSPRYKIIEKRQSVAFWCNPISGHATLYWYQQILGQGPKLLIQFQNNGVVDDSQLPKDRFSAERLKGVDSTLKIQPAKLEDSAVYLCASRPGGNTYEQYFGPGTRLTVT.